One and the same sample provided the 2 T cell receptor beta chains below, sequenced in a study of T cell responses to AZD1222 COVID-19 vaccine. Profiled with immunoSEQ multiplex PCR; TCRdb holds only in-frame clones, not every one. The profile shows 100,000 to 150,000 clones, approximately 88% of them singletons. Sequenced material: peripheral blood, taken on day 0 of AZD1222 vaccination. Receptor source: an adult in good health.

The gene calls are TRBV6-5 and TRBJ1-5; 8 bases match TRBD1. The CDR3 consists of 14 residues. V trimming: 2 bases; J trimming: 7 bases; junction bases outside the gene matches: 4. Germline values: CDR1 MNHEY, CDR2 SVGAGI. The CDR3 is CASSYQGAGQPQHF. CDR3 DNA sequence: TGTGCCAGCAGTTACCAGGGGGCAGGCCAGCCCCAGCATTTT.

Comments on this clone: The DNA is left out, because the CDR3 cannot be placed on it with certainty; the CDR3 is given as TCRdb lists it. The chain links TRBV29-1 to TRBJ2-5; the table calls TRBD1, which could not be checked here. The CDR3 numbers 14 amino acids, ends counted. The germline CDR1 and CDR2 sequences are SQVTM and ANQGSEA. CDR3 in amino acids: CSVRAREAQETQYF.